This entry features one T cell receptor (beta chain) sequence. It lacks a known antigen. The sample holds no much larger clone one base away, and base qualities are not on file. The data belong to a study of T cell responses to AZD1222 COVID-19 vaccine (dated by TCRdb to the early 2020s). Context from the whole study: AZD1222 recipients with second doses at about 4 weeks or about 12 weeks were pooled, because spike-specific TCR depth and breadth did not differ between schedules. A total of just over 230 trial participants underwent TCR sequencing, of whom approximately 210 received two doses of AZD1222 and some 26 received two doses of the MenACWY control vaccine. Trial participants were enrolled by age into subgroups of 18-55, 56-69 and 70-plus years, and around 140, 26 and 57 TCR-sequenced participants, respectively, were included in these subgroups.

Reading from cysteine to phenylalanine, the CDR3 counts 11 amino acids. Only the CDR3 part of the read is kept: 33 bases, read in frame from the first base. A distance of 7 bases separates the germline ends of V and J, which lose 7 bases and 7 bases respectively. The CDR3 regions of human TCRbeta chains were analyzed by immunosequencing. The paper's processing steps were these. TCRs in the repertoires were matched against a reference library of SARS-CoV-2-specific TCRs that had been generated with the MIRA antigen-specificity platform. Breadth was defined as the fraction of unique TCRs that were SARS-CoV-2-associated. Depth was defined as the fraction of total T cells that were SARS-CoV-2-associated. Using the MIRA data, each spike-specific TCR was mapped to the spike region that the TCR reacts to and placed in a CD4 or CD8 class. Log10-transformed breadth and depth values were compared by one-way ANOVA with Sidak's multiple comparisons tests. Sourced from immuneACCESS, this table was stored by TCRdb with only in-frame sequences that have V and J called. A share of the clones is absent; for the studies checked, an unresolved V gene accounts for under half, and the remainder has no known explanation. D and trimming were read from the DNA, whereas the V and J calls and clone size are those reported in that table. Present in this sample are 65,000 to 75,000 clones, approximately 80% of which were seen just once. The ten largest make up about 5.8% of the sample.

Broad study findings and their caveats: Because no samples from the day 14 peak response were available, repertoires could be characterized only after the peak T cell response. A significant rise in spike-specific TCR breadth and depth was observed after two AZD1222 doses relative to day 0 and relative to MenACWY recipients. Participants were mostly white British and included more females than males, and it was suggested by the authors that clonal diversity may have been underestimated. Epitopes outside the regions mutated in the B.1.351 and B.1.1.7 variants were reportedly recognized by nearly half of the unique spike-specific TCRs. Only five to seven AZD1222 recipients were SARS-CoV-2 seropositive at baseline, limiting conclusions about previously exposed vaccinees. The 56-69-year group was small, and its depth increase did not reach significance, likely because of low power. The whole spike protein was spanned by vaccine-associated CD4 TCRs, and dominant responses were seen in regions 160-218 and 743-854.

Per the publication, the time point label means: baseline before first vaccination. Vaccinee samples were obtained from the UK trials COV001 and COV002, which included a single-blind randomized controlled phase 2/3 trial of AZD1222 (ChAdOx1 nCoV-19) in healthy adults. For TCRbeta chain sequencing, PBMC samples from trial participants were taken at day 0 and at day 28 after the second dose. Specimen: peripheral blood, collected on day 0 of AZD1222 vaccination. This receptor was obtained from an adult in good health. This chain joins TRBV12-3 or TRBV12-4 to TRBJ2-2, with an unclear D gene assignment. In nucleotides, the sequence is TGTGCCAGCACCCTGAACGGGGAGCTGTTTTTT. Its translation reads: CASTLNGELFF.